These T cell receptor beta chains were read from a single sample in a study of CD8+ T cells in alopecia areata. The repertoire was sequenced with immunoSEQ multiplex PCR; TCRdb's copy has only in-frame clones and lacks some. The sample has approximately 210,000 clones; roughly 44% are singletons. Sequenced here: CD4+ T cells sorted from blood, sampled around week 36, from a patient treated with tofacitinib. All receptors derive from a human donor with alopecia areata. CDR3s include the opening cysteine and the closing phenylalanine or tryptophan. The D gene is left open where the match is weak. The size field is filled for only some rows; it gives once, few, many or a size class.

d_call: .
v_call: TRBV7-2
clone_size: .
j_call: TRBJ2-3
cdr3_nt: TGTGCCAGCAGTTACGGCCCAGGGGCAGATACGCAGTATTTT
cdr3_aa: CASSYGPGADTQYF

d_call: .
v_call: TRBV7-9
clone_size: .
j_call: TRBJ2-1
cdr3_nt: TGTGCCAGCAGCCCCTTAGTTTTCCATGAGCAGTTCTTC
cdr3_aa: CASSPLVFHEQFF

d_call: TRBD1
v_call: TRBV18
clone_size: .
j_call: TRBJ1-5
cdr3_nt: TGTGCCAGCTCAAGGACAGGTGAGCGCCAGCCCCAGCATTTT
cdr3_aa: CASSRTGERQPQHF

d_call: .
v_call: TRBV9
clone_size: once
j_call: TRBJ2-3
cdr3_nt: TGTGCCAGCAGCCCCGGTCTAGATACGCAGTATTTT
cdr3_aa: CASSPGLDTQYF

d_call: .
v_call: TRBV29-1
clone_size: .
j_call: TRBJ2-7
cdr3_nt: TGCAGCGTGACCGACAGTTACTCCTACGAGCAGTACTTC
cdr3_aa: CSVTDSYSYEQYF

d_call: .
v_call: TRBV2
clone_size: once
j_call: TRBJ2-1
cdr3_nt: TGTGCCAGCAGTGAGAGTCGCATTTACAATGAGCAGTTCTTC
cdr3_aa: CASSESRIYNEQFF

d_call: .
v_call: TRBV4-3
clone_size: .
j_call: TRBJ2-3
cdr3_nt: TGCGCCAGCAGCCAAGATCTTACAGATACGCAGTATTTT
cdr3_aa: CASSQDLTDTQYF

d_call: TRBD1
v_call: TRBV7-2
clone_size: few
j_call: TRBJ2-7
cdr3_nt: TGTGCCACCTCGACAGGGCAGACCCCTACGAAGCAGTACTTC
cdr3_aa: CATSTGQTPTKQYF

d_call: .
v_call: TRBV7-2
clone_size: .
j_call: TRBJ1-2
cdr3_nt: TGTGCCAGCAGCCTATACAGGGACGCTAACTATGGCTACACCTTC
cdr3_aa: CASSLYRDANYGYTF

d_call: TRBD2
v_call: TRBV29-1
clone_size: .
j_call: TRBJ2-1
cdr3_nt: TGCAGCGTTGGGGCTAGCGGCTACAATGAGCAGTTCTTC
cdr3_aa: CSVGASGYNEQFF

d_call: .
v_call: TRBV28
clone_size: .
j_call: TRBJ2-7
cdr3_nt: TGTGCCAGCAGTTTAATGGGATCGTACGAGCAGTACTTC
cdr3_aa: CASSLMGSYEQYF

d_call: TRBD1
v_call: TRBV10-3
clone_size: .
j_call: TRBJ2-5
cdr3_nt: TGTGCCATCGGGACGAGACAGGGGGAGACCCAGTACTTC
cdr3_aa: CAIGTRQGETQYF

d_call: .
v_call: TRBV5-1
clone_size: few
j_call: TRBJ2-7
cdr3_nt: TGCGCCAGCAGCTTTCTGGACCGTACCTACGAGCAGTACTTC
cdr3_aa: CASSFLDRTYEQYF

d_call: .
v_call: TRBV5-1
clone_size: .
j_call: TRBJ2-7
cdr3_nt: TGCGCCAGCAGCTTGGACAGGAGGCTATACGAGCAGTACTTC
cdr3_aa: CASSLDRRLYEQYF

d_call: .
v_call: TRBV7-2
clone_size: .
j_call: TRBJ2-5
cdr3_nt: TGTGCCAGCAGTTCGATGATTTTGACCACACAAGAGACCCAGTACTTC
cdr3_aa: CASSSMILTTQETQYF

d_call: .
v_call: TRBV7-2
clone_size: few
j_call: TRBJ1-1
cdr3_nt: TGTGCCAGCAGCTTAGCGCCCTGGAACACTGAAGCTTTCTTT
cdr3_aa: CASSLAPWNTEAFF

d_call: .
v_call: TRBV7-2
clone_size: .
j_call: TRBJ2-5
cdr3_nt: TGTGCCAGCAGCTTAAGTCGGGAGACCCAGTACTTC
cdr3_aa: CASSLSRETQYF

d_call: TRBD1
v_call: TRBV7-9
clone_size: few
j_call: TRBJ1-2
cdr3_nt: TGTGCCAGCCGTGAGGGGGCAGGGTATGGCTACACCTTC
cdr3_aa: CASREGAGYGYTF

d_call: .
v_call: TRBV9
clone_size: .
j_call: TRBJ2-5
cdr3_nt: TGTGCCAGCAGCGTAGACGAGGGGGAGACCCAGTACTTC
cdr3_aa: CASSVDEGETQYF

d_call: .
v_call: TRBV18
clone_size: few
j_call: TRBJ2-1
cdr3_nt: TGTGCCAGCTCACCACCGCTTAGCTCCAATGAGCAGTTCTTC
cdr3_aa: CASSPPLSSNEQFF

d_call: TRBD1
v_call: TRBV5-1
clone_size: .
j_call: TRBJ2-7
cdr3_nt: TGCGCCAGCAGCTTCACCGGGACAGGGGGAACCTACGAGCAGTACTTC
cdr3_aa: CASSFTGTGGTYEQYF

d_call: .
v_call: TRBV27
clone_size: .
j_call: TRBJ2-4
cdr3_nt: TGTGCCAGCAGTTTATGGGACCATAGAGGCATTCAGTACTTC
cdr3_aa: CASSLWDHRGIQYF

d_call: .
v_call: TRBV15
clone_size: few
j_call: TRBJ1-5
cdr3_nt: TGTGCCACCAGCAGAGGACGGATGAATCAGCCCCAGCATTTT
cdr3_aa: CATSRGRMNQPQHF

d_call: .
v_call: TRBV30
clone_size: many
j_call: TRBJ1-1
cdr3_nt: TGTGCCTTGAAAATTCACAAGGAGACTGAAGCTTTCTTT
cdr3_aa: CALKIHKETEAFF

d_call: .
v_call: TRBV2
clone_size: .
j_call: TRBJ1-1
cdr3_nt: TGTGCCAGCCTTAGGGCCACTGAAGCTTTCTTT
cdr3_aa: CASLRATEAFF

d_call: TRBD2
v_call: TRBV19
clone_size: .
j_call: TRBJ2-1
cdr3_nt: TGTGCCAGTAGACCCGGGACTAGCGGGAGAGTACGGTCCTACAATGAGCAGTTCTTC
cdr3_aa: CASRPGTSGRVRSYNEQFF

d_call: TRBD1
v_call: TRBV27
clone_size: many
j_call: TRBJ1-2
cdr3_nt: TGTGCCAGCAGTGCCCGGACAGGGAATGGCTACACCTTC
cdr3_aa: CASSARTGNGYTF

d_call: .
v_call: TRBV9
clone_size: few
j_call: TRBJ1-2
cdr3_nt: TGTGCCAGCACCGAGGACAGTACCCGGCATGGCTACACCTTC
cdr3_aa: CASTEDSTRHGYTF

d_call: .
v_call: TRBV28
clone_size: .
j_call: TRBJ2-7
cdr3_nt: TGTGCCAGCAGTTTAATGGGGAAGGGGGCCTACGAGCAGTACTTC
cdr3_aa: CASSLMGKGAYEQYF

d_call: .
v_call: TRBV20-1
clone_size: .
j_call: TRBJ1-5
cdr3_nt: TGCAGTGCCTCAGGAGATCAGCCCCAGCATTTT
cdr3_aa: CSASGDQPQHF

d_call: .
v_call: TRBV7-2
clone_size: .
j_call: TRBJ2-7
cdr3_nt: TGTGCCAGCAGCACCTTCCCTGGCTACGAGCAGTACTTC
cdr3_aa: CASSTFPGYEQYF

d_call: TRBD2
v_call: TRBV28
clone_size: .
j_call: TRBJ2-3
cdr3_nt: TGTGCCAGCGGTAGCGGGAGAGGGGGGTCTCTCACAGATACGCAGTATTTT
cdr3_aa: CASGSGRGGSLTDTQYF

d_call: .
v_call: TRBV15
clone_size: once
j_call: TRBJ2-3
cdr3_nt: TGTGCCACCAGCAGACGGACAGAGACCACAGATACGCAGTATTTT
cdr3_aa: CATSRRTETTDTQYF

d_call: .
v_call: TRBV27
clone_size: .
j_call: TRBJ2-1
cdr3_nt: TGTGCCAGTGCTCTCACCCACGGTGAGCAGTTCTTC
cdr3_aa: CASALTHGEQFF

d_call: TRBD2
v_call: TRBV5-4
clone_size: .
j_call: TRBJ2-5
cdr3_nt: TGTGCCAGCGGCATCGGACTAGCGGAGACCCAGTACTTC
cdr3_aa: CASGIGLAETQYF

d_call: .
v_call: TRBV6-1
clone_size: .
j_call: TRBJ1-5
cdr3_nt: TGTGCCAGCAGTGAAGTGTGGGAAACTCAGCCCCAGCATTTT
cdr3_aa: CASSEVWETQPQHF

d_call: .
v_call: TRBV6-5
clone_size: .
j_call: TRBJ1-5
cdr3_nt: TGTGCCAGCAGCCTCGGACGGTATAGCAATCAGCCCCAGCATTTT
cdr3_aa: CASSLGRYSNQPQHF

d_call: TRBD2
v_call: TRBV5-1
clone_size: few
j_call: TRBJ2-5
cdr3_nt: TGCGCCAGCAGCTTGGTTGGTAGCGGGAGAGGAGAGACCCAGTACTTC
cdr3_aa: CASSLVGSGRGETQYF

d_call: TRBD2
v_call: TRBV10-2
clone_size: few
j_call: TRBJ2-3
cdr3_nt: TGCGCCAGCATGGAGCGGGAGAGGTCGTTGGATACGCAGTATTTT
cdr3_aa: CASMERERSLDTQYF

d_call: .
v_call: TRBV5-1
clone_size: .
j_call: TRBJ2-1
cdr3_nt: TGCGCCAGCAGCATACAGACTAGCTCCTACAATGAGCAGTTCTTC
cdr3_aa: CASSIQTSSYNEQFF

d_call: .
v_call: TRBV27
clone_size: few
j_call: TRBJ2-7
cdr3_nt: TGTGCCAGCCACAGCTCCTACGAGCAGTACTTC
cdr3_aa: CASHSSYEQYF

d_call: .
v_call: TRBV5-1
clone_size: .
j_call: TRBJ2-3
cdr3_nt: TGCGCCAGCAGCGGCGGACCGACAGATACGCAGTATTTT
cdr3_aa: CASSGGPTDTQYF

d_call: .
v_call: TRBV6-5
clone_size: .
j_call: TRBJ2-2
cdr3_nt: TGTGCCAGCAGTTACTCGAGGGGCAGAAACACCGGGGAGCTGTTTTTT
cdr3_aa: CASSYSRGRNTGELFF

d_call: .
v_call: TRBV2
clone_size: .
j_call: TRBJ2-6
cdr3_nt: TGTGCCAGCAGTAACTCTGGGGCCAACGTCCTGACTTTC
cdr3_aa: CASSNSGANVLTF

d_call: .
v_call: TRBV30
clone_size: few
j_call: TRBJ2-1
cdr3_nt: TGTGCCTGGAGTCCAGCGCATAGTCCTGAGCAGTTCTTC
cdr3_aa: CAWSPAHSPEQFF

d_call: .
v_call: TRBV15
clone_size: .
j_call: TRBJ2-5
cdr3_nt: TGTGCCACCAGCCCGCCCAAGGCTACCCAGTACTTC
cdr3_aa: CATSPPKATQYF

d_call: .
v_call: TRBV5-4
clone_size: .
j_call: TRBJ2-7
cdr3_nt: TGTGCCAGCAGCTTGGCGGCAACCCGGCGGGACGAGCAGTACTTC
cdr3_aa: CASSLAATRRDEQYF

d_call: TRBD1
v_call: TRBV13
clone_size: many
j_call: TRBJ1-2
cdr3_nt: TGTGCCAGCAGCTTAGACAGGGGATTATCCTATGGCTACACCTTC
cdr3_aa: CASSLDRGLSYGYTF

d_call: .
v_call: TRBV29-1
clone_size: few
j_call: TRBJ2-3
cdr3_nt: TGCAGCGTTGCGACTAGTATCTTGGATACGCAGTATTTT
cdr3_aa: CSVATSILDTQYF

d_call: .
v_call: TRBV4-3
clone_size: .
j_call: TRBJ2-7
cdr3_nt: TGCGCCAGCAGCCAAGACGGGAAGGGGACCGTTTACGAGCAGTACTTC
cdr3_aa: CASSQDGKGTVYEQYF

d_call: .
v_call: TRBV5-1
clone_size: .
j_call: TRBJ1-2
cdr3_nt: TGCGCCAGCAGCTTGGTGTTGGGTTCAGGCTATGGCTACACCTTC
cdr3_aa: CASSLVLGSGYGYTF

d_call: .
v_call: TRBV27
clone_size: few
j_call: TRBJ1-2
cdr3_nt: TGTGCCAGCAGTTTTCGGGGGTCTGGCTACACCTTC
cdr3_aa: CASSFRGSGYTF

d_call: TRBD1
v_call: TRBV5-1
clone_size: .
j_call: TRBJ2-7
cdr3_nt: TGCGCCAGCAGCCTATCCTTGACAGGGGGGATAGGCGAGCAGTACTTC
cdr3_aa: CASSLSLTGGIGEQYF

d_call: .
v_call: TRBV4-2
clone_size: .
j_call: TRBJ1-2
cdr3_nt: TGTGCCAGCAGCCAAGAAGGTGGTGCAGGGAGGTATGGCTACACCTTC
cdr3_aa: CASSQEGGAGRYGYTF

d_call: .
v_call: TRBV29-1
clone_size: .
j_call: TRBJ2-1
cdr3_nt: TGCAGCGTTGATCGGGCACAAATAAGCTCCTACAATGGGCAGTTCTTC
cdr3_aa: CSVDRAQISSYNGQFF

d_call: TRBD2
v_call: TRBV29-1
clone_size: few
j_call: TRBJ2-5
cdr3_nt: TGCAGCGTTTCACCTCGACTAGCGACACAAGAGACCCAGTACTTC
cdr3_aa: CSVSPRLATQETQYF